The T cell receptor beta chain under discussion was sequenced for a study of blood T cell repertoires in COVID-19. Here immunoSEQ multiplex PCR was the method, and the copy in TCRdb shows in-frame clones only, minus some. The sample shows 150,000 to 160,000 clones, about 80% of them seen only once. Germline-derived CDR1 and CDR2 are LGHNA and YNFKEQ. Losses at the gene ends were 3 bases for V and 5 bases for J; bases not matched to a gene: 6. The CDR3 has 16 residues. The receptor was derived from a woman aged 60-75 years with acute or convalescent COVID-19. The sample taken for sequencing was peripheral blood. The V gene is TRBV4-2, the J gene TRBJ2-1, with TRBD1 matching over 11 bases. This CDR3 is CASSQADRGQNNEQFF. In DNA form, the CDR3 reads TGTGCCAGCAGCCAGGCGGACAGGGGGCAAAACAATGAGCAGTTCTTC.